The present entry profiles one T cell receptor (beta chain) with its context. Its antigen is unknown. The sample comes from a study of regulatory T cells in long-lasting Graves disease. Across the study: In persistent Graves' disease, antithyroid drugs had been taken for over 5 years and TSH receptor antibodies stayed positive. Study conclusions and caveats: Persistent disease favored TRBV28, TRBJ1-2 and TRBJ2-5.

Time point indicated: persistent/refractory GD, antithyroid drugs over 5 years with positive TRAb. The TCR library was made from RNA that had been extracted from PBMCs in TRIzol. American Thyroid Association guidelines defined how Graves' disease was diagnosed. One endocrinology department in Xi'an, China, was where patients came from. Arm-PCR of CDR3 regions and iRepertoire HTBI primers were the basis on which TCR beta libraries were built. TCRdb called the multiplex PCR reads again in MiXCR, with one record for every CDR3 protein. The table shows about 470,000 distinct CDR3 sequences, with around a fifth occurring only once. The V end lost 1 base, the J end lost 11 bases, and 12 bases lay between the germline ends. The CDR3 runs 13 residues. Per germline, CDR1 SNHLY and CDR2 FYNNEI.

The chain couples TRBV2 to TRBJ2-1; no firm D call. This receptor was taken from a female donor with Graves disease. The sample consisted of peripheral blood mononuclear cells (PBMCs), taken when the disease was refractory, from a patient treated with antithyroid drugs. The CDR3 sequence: CASSEGQPPQQFF. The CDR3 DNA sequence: TGTGCCAGCAGTGAAGGACAACCTCCGCAGCAGTTCTTC.